The 19 T cell receptor beta chains given below trace back to one sample, sequenced in a study of blood T cell repertoires in COVID-19. Produced via immunoSEQ multiplex PCR; TCRdb's table is partial and in-frame only. The sample lists about 120,000 clones, over 60% occurring once. Sequencing was carried out using peripheral blood. The receptors stem from a man between 70 and 80 years old with acute or convalescent COVID-19.

The genes are TRBV6-5 and TRBJ2-7; 8 bases line up with TRBD1. V trimming: 2 bases; J trimming: 4 bases; junction bases outside the gene matches: 4. Germline-derived CDR1 and CDR2 are MNHEY and SVGAGI. The CDR3 extends over 14 amino acids. The CDR3 region has the DNA TGTGCCAGCAGTTACGACAGGGGTGGGTACGAGCAGTACTTC. Protein sequence: CASSYDRGGYEQYF.

CDR3 protein: CASSSGTGAYEQYF. CDR3 coding DNA: TGTGCCAGCAGCTCCGGGACAGGGGCCTACGAGCAGTACTTC. The rearrangement uses TRBV5-6 and TRBJ2-7, with TRBD1 identical over 10 bases. Germline assignment: CDR1 SGHDT and CDR2 YYEEEE. CDR3 length equals 14 residues. V trimming: 3 bases; J trimming: 2 bases; junction bases outside the gene matches: 2.

This clone occurred a few times. For the CDR3, the DNA is TGCAGTCCCGGTGGTCGCGATGGCTACACCTTC. This encodes CSPGGRDGYTF. The rearrangement uses TRBV20-1 and TRBJ1-2; D remains ambiguous. This CDR3 is built from 11 residues. Trimming stripped 8 bases from V and 6 bases from J, with 13 bases between. CDR1 and CDR2 from the germline V gene are DFQATT and SNEGSKA (reference sequence).

This clone showed up just once. This rearrangement joins TRBV27 to TRBJ1-5, with a tentative D call TRBD1 (5 bases). The germline CDR1 and CDR2 sequences are MNHEY and SMNVEV (reference sequence). V was pared by 4 bases and J by 7 bases, with 20 bases between. There are 16 residues in the CDR3. CDR3 amino acids: CASSSSPSGTGQPQHF. DNA of the CDR3: TGTGCCAGCAGTTCCTCACCTTCAGGGACTGGACAGCCCCAGCATTTT.

The V and J genes are TRBV15 and TRBJ1-4; 7 nucleotides agree with TRBD1. CDR1 and CDR2 from the germline V gene are LNHNV and YYDKDF (reference sequence). J was trimmed by 8 bases and V by 0 bases; bases with no gene match: 3. The CDR3 has 14 residues. The CDR3 here is CATSREQGREKLFF. DNA of the CDR3: TGTGCCACCAGCAGAGAACAGGGGCGGGAAAAACTGTTTTTT.

The gene calls are TRBV15 and TRBJ2-7, with TRBD2 as a possible D gene (7 bases). Trimming shortened V by 5 bases and J by 4 bases, and 21 bases separated the two germline ends. The germline gives CDR1 LNHNV, CDR2 YYDKDF (reference sequence). This CDR3 is 16 amino acids long. In DNA, the CDR3 is TGTGCCACCAGCCGGGAACGGGGGGCTCTTGGGTACGAGCAGTACTTC. Amino acid sequence: CATSRERGALGYEQYF.

This clone was recorded a few times. This chain uses TRBV2 with TRBJ1-6; TRBD1 agrees at 7 bases. The germline V gene encodes CDR1 SNHLY and CDR2 FYNNEI. V dropped 7 bases and J dropped 7; count of bases not matched to a gene: 10. The CDR3 spans 15 residues. The CDR3 DNA follows: TGTGCCAGCACCACCGTGGTCAGGGGGAATTCACCCCTCCACTTT. Protein sequence: CASTTVVRGNSPLHF.

The rearrangement uses TRBV12-2 and TRBJ1-2; the table's D call TRBD1 went unverified against the DNA. TRBV12-2 is an annotated pseudogene. This CDR3 region has 15 residues. The CDR3 here is CASRFRDTCNYGYTF. CDR3 DNA sequence: TGTGCAAGTCGCTTCCGGGACACTTGTAACTATGGCTACACCTTC.

A remark on this clone: One base away lies a much larger clone, so this may be a sequencing read error. Other DNA sequences in the sample encode the same CDR3. V is TRBV5-1 and J is TRBJ1-1; D gene unclear. The V end lost 5 bases, the J end lost 3 bases, and 11 bases lay between the germline ends. Germline values: CDR1 SGHRS, CDR2 YFSETQ. There are 13 residues in the CDR3. The CDR3 coding sequence is TGCGCCAGCAGTTTGAAACTGGACACTGAAGCTTTCTTT. Its translation is CASSLKLDTEAFF.

This chain joins TRBV4-3 and TRBJ2-5; TRBD2 matches 8 bases. Germline CDR1 is LGHNA and CDR2 is YSLEER. The CDR3 is 14 residues long. With 4 bases clipped from V and 7 bases from J, the junction kept 8 bases outside the gene matches. The DNA of the CDR3 is TGCGCCAGCAGCCCCGATAGCGGGGCAGGGACCCAGTACTTC. This codes for CASSPDSGAGTQYF.

V and J are TRBV29-1 and TRBJ2-1; 7 nucleotides align to TRBD1. Germline CDR1 reads SQVTM; CDR2 reads ANQGSEA. There are 14 residues in the CDR3. V trimming: 0 bases; J trimming: 5 bases; junction bases outside the gene matches: 4. This CDR3 is CSVEEQGIHNEQFF. DNA for the CDR3: TGCAGCGTTGAAGAACAGGGGATCCACAATGAGCAGTTCTTC.

The chain carries TRBV3-1 (or the pseudogene TRBV3-2) and TRBJ1-1, with D possibly matching TRBD1 (5 bases). V was clipped by 5 bases and J by 3 bases, with 13 bases between them. Germline V CDR1 and CDR2: LGHDT, YNNKEL (reference sequence). The CDR3 spans 14 residues. As DNA, the CDR3 is TGTGCCAGCAGCAGGGTAGGGGTTTACACTGAAGCTTTCTTT. This codes for CASSRVGVYTEAFF.

The CDR3 sequence: CASSFSTASNQPQHF. For the CDR3, the DNA is TGTGCCAGCAGCTTCTCGACAGCGAGCAATCAGCCCCAGCATTTT. V usage is TRBV27 and J usage is TRBJ1-5, with D possibly being TRBD1 (5 bases). Trimming took 6 bases from V and 1 from J, leaving 13 bases between them. Germline CDR1 MNHEY, CDR2 SMNVEV (reference sequence). The CDR3 runs to 15 residues.

The chain links TRBV5-8 to TRBJ2-3; 12 bases map to TRBD2. Trimming removed 4 bases from V and 4 bases from J; junction bases left unmatched: 1. Germline CDR1 SGHTS, CDR2 YDEGEE. CDR3 length equals 14 residues. The CDR3 region is CASSRLAGADTQYF. The CDR3, as DNA: TGTGCCAGCAGCCGACTAGCGGGAGCAGATACGCAGTATTTT.

The chain joins TRBV7-2 to TRBJ1-3, with D maybe TRBD1 (5 bases). The CDR3 runs 15 residues. The V end was cut by 4 bases, the J end by 9 bases, with 19 bases between. Germline loops: CDR1 SGHTA, CDR2 FQGNSA. The CDR3 coding sequence is TGTGCCAGCAGCTCCAGGGTTTCCCCCGGGGGCACCATATATTTT. The encoded protein is CASSSRVSPGGTIYF.

The rearrangement joins TRBV5-4 to TRBJ1-2; the D is unclear. Germline-derived CDR1 and CDR2 are SGHNT and YYREEE (reference sequence). The CDR3 runs to 13 residues. The V end lost 7 bases, the J end lost 3 bases, and 13 bases lay between the germline ends. In nucleotides, the CDR3 is TGTGCCAGCGGCCGGGAATCGGACTATGGCTACACCTTC. Protein sequence: CASGRESDYGYTF.

This clone has a handful of counts. The chain is built from TRBV5-1 and TRBJ2-5, with D possibly matching TRBD1 (5 bases). The CDR3 is made up of 16 amino acids. Looked up from germline, CDR1 is SGHRS and CDR2 is YFSETQ. The germline V and J ends were trimmed by 2 bases and 5 bases, with 19 bases remaining between them. The DNA of the CDR3 is TGCGCCAGCAGCTTCACCTCAGGCAGGGTCGGGGAGACCCAGTACTTC. Encoded protein: CASSFTSGRVGETQYF.

The chain carries TRBV20-1 and TRBJ1-2; unclear D gene. CDR3 length: 15 amino acids. V was pared by 3 bases and J by 4 bases, with 18 bases between. The germline CDR1 and CDR2 sequences are DFQATT and SNEGSKA (reference sequence). CDR3 in DNA: TGCAGTGCTAGTTTAGTACTGAGGTTAAGCTATGGCTACACCTTC. Its translation: CSASLVLRLSYGYTF.

This sequence joins TRBV27 and TRBJ1-2, with 11 positions matching TRBD1. This CDR3 comprises 15 residues. J was trimmed by 8 bases and V by 6 bases; bases with no gene match: 11. Germline lookup yields CDR1 MNHEY and CDR2 SMNVEV (reference sequence). The CDR3 DNA reads TGTGCCAGCAGAGATCCGGGACAGGGGGTGGGGGGCTACACCTTC. This gives the protein CASRDPGQGVGGYTF.